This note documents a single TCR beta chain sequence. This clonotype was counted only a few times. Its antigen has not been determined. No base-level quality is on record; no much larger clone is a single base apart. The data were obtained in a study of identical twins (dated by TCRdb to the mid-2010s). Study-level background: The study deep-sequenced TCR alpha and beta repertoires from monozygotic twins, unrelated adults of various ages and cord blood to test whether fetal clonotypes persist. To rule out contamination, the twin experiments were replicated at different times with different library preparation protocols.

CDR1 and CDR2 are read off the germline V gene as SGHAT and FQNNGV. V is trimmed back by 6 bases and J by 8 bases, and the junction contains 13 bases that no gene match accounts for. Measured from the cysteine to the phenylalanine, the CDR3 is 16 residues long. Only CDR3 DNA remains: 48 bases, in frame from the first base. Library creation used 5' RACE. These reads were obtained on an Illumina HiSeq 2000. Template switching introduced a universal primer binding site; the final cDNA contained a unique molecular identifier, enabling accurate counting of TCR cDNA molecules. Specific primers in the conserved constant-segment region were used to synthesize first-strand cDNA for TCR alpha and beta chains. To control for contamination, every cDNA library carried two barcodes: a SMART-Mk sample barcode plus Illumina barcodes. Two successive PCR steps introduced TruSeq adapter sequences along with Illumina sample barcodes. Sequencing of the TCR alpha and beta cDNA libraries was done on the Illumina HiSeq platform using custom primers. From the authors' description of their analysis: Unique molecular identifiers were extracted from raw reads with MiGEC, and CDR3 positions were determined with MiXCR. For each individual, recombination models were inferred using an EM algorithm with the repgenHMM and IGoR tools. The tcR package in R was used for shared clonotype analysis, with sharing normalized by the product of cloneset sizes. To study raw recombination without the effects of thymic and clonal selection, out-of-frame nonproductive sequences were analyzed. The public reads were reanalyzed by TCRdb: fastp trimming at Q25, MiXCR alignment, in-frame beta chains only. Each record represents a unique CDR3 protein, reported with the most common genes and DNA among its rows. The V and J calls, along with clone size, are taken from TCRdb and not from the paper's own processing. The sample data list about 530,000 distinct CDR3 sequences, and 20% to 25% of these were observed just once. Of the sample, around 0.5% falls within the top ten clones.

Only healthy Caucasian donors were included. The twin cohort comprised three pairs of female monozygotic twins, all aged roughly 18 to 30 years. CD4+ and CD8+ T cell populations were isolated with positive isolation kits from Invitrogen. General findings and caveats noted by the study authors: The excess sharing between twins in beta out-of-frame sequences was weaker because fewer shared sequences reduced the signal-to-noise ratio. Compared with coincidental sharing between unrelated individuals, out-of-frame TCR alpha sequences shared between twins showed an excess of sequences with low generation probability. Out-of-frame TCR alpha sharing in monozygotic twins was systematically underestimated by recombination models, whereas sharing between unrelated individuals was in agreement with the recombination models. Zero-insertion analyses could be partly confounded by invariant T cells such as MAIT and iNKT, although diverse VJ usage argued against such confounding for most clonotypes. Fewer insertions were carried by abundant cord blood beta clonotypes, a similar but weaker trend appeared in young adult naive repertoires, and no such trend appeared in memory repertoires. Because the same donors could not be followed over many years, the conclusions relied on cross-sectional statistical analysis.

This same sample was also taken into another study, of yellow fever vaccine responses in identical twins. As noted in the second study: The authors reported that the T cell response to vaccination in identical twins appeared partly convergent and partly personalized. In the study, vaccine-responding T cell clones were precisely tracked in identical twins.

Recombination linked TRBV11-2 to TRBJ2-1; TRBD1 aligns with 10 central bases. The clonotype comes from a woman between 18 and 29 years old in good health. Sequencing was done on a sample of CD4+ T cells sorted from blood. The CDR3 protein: CASSRVRQGARDEQFF. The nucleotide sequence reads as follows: TGTGCCAGCAGTCGGGTCCGACAGGGGGCTCGTGATGAGCAGTTCTTC.